This T cell receptor (beta chain) was sequenced for a study of blood T cell repertoires in COVID-19. Some clones are missing from TCRdb's copy, which holds only in-frame ones; the method was immunoSEQ multiplex PCR. Altogether around 300,000 clones are present, 85% being singletons, with the ten largest covering roughly 2.5%. The specimen sequenced was PBMCs or T cells enriched from blood (not recorded which). This TCR was sampled from a woman in her fifties or sixties who had recovered from COVID-19.

CDR3 nucleotides: TGTGCCAGCAGTGGTTTAGGAAGGGGGCTCCCGTGGCATTTT. Amino acids: CASSGLGRGLPWHF. The chain is built from TRBV2 and TRBJ1-5, with 7 nucleotides matching TRBD1. Germline-derived CDR1 and CDR2 are SNHLY and FYNNEI. CDR3 length equals 14 residues. The trim removed 4 bases at V and 15 bases at J, leaving 15 bases unmatched.